The source of this T cell receptor (beta chain) is a study of STAT3 mutations in large granular lymphocyte leukemia. V gave up 0 bases and J gave up 7 bases; unmatched junction bases: 11. The CDR3 runs 18 residues. CDR1 SGHRS and CDR2 YFSETQ come from the germline V gene. TCRdb's copy holds only in-frame clones and misses some; the assay was immunoSEQ multiplex PCR. The table lists 40,000 to 50,000 clones, roughly 81% of them singletons. Regarding this clone: No antigen is known for it.

Study conclusions and caveats: After therapy, about 35% of the 18 patients switched clonotypes, all new clones STAT3 wild type. At least one immunodominant TCR beta clonotype appeared in every T-cell large granular lymphocyte leukemia patient.

This chain links TRBV5-1 with TRBJ1-4; 11 bases line up with TRBD1. The sample was PBMCs. This receptor was taken from a human donor with T large granular lymphocyte leukemia. Some clones in this sample may be carry-over from other donors' samples. The CDR3 sequence: CASSLVGSGQGAGEKLFF. The CDR3 DNA sequence: TGCGCCAGCAGCTTGGTAGGTTCCGGACAGGGGGCCGGTGAAAAACTGTTTTTT.